The 30 T cell receptor beta chains reported below all come from one sample, sequenced in a study of low-dose radiotherapy and immunotherapy resistance in tumors. Time point: after trial treatment. Indicated treatment: LDRT plus nivolumab, ipilimumab, low-dose cyclophosphamide and aspirin (RACIN trial). TRAV- and TRBV-specific primers were used for first-strand cDNA, which covered alpha and beta chains. TCRs were put through roughly 20 PCR cycles of amplification with Phusion. A constant-region primer and the V-primer adapter served as the primer pair. TCRdb ran MiXCR on the reads and lists one entry per CDR3 protein. The profile shows under 70,000 distinct CDR3 sequences, around 23% of them singletons. This sample comprised PBMCs, obtained after low-dose radiotherapy plus immunotherapy. Source of these receptors: a male donor with prostate cancer.

This clonotype occurred many times. This sequence joins TRBV4-2 and TRBJ1-2; 8 nucleotides agree with TRBD1. This CDR3 contains 16 residues. The ends lost 4 bases at V and 0 bases at J; junction bases unmatched: 7. Germline CDR1 is LGHNA and CDR2 is YNFKEQ. This CDR3 is CASSLDRGQPNYGYTF. The DNA for the CDR3 is TGTGCCAGCAGCCTCGACAGGGGACAGCCTAACTATGGCTACACCTTC.

Details on this clonotype: A far larger clone is only one base removed, so a read error is likely. The genes are TRBV28 and TRBJ2-1; the D is unclear. CDR3 length: 14 residues. Trimming removed 1 base at V and 10 bases at J, with 14 bases between. Germline V gives CDR1 MDHEN, CDR2 SYDVKM. As DNA, the CDR3 is TGTGCCAGCAGTTTATCGGGCAGCCAGTACGAGCAGTTCTTC. Its translation is CASSLSGSQYEQFF.

This clonotype has just a few counts. The rearrangement links TRBV18 to TRBJ2-2, with no clear D. Germline CDR1 is KGHSH and CDR2 is LQKENI. The CDR3 is 12 residues long. The V and J ends lost 6 bases and 0 bases respectively, with 2 bases between them. In DNA form, the CDR3 reads TGTGCCAGCTCCGCGAACACCGGGGAGCTGTTTTTT. Translation: CASSANTGELFF.

This clonotype was observed many times. V usage is TRBV30 and J usage is TRBJ1-4, with D tentatively TRBD1 (6 bases). Deletions cut 3 bases from V and 4 bases from J, with 12 bases between. Germline V gives CDR1 GTSNPN, CDR2 SVGIG (reference sequence). The CDR3 extends over 14 amino acids. Written as DNA, the CDR3 is TGTGCCTGGAGAAAAGGACAGAGTAATGAAAAACTGTTTTTT. It yields the protein CAWRKGQSNEKLFF.

This clonotype was observed many times. The rearrangement uses TRBV28 and TRBJ2-1; 12 bases agree with TRBD2. This CDR3 has 12 residues. Germline V gene data show CDR1 as MDHEN and CDR2 as SYDVKM. Trimming cost V 5 bases and J 15 bases; bases outside gene matches: 5. CDR3 region: CASSLLAGGRFF. The DNA of the CDR3 is TGTGCCAGCAGTCTACTAGCGGGAGGTCGGTTCTTC. Full variable domain (remainder filled in from reference TRBV28 and TRBJ2-1): DVKVTQSSRYLVKRTGEKVFLECVQDMDHENMFWYRQDPGLGLRLIYFSYDVKMKEKGDIPEGYSVSREKKERFSLILESASTNQTSMYLCASSLLAGGRFFGPGTRLTVL.

This clonotype was seen many times. The CDR3 loop reads CASRRGGGAGEGYGYTF. The CDR3 coding sequence is TGTGCCAGCAGACGTGGGGGGGGGGCGGGGGAAGGCTATGGCTACACCTTC. The chain has TRBV28 and TRBJ1-2, with a possible D match to TRBD1 (6 bases). Looked up from germline, CDR1 is MDHEN and CDR2 is SYDVKM. This CDR3 contains 17 residues. V was trimmed by 6 bases and J by 4 bases, leaving 24 bases between them.

This clonotype was seen ten or more times. The chain employs TRBV6-2 or TRBV6-3 and TRBJ2-7; tentatively, D is TRBD2 (6 bases). V lost 5 bases, J lost 2 bases, and 16 bases lay in between. CDR1 is MNHEY, CDR2 SVGEGT, per germline. The length of the CDR3 is 15 residues. CDR3 DNA: TGTGCCAGCAGTACTGGGGGTAGCGGTCCCTACGAGCAGTACTTC. Its protein is CASSTGGSGPYEQYF.

This clonotype was detected ten times or more. The chain recombines TRBV28 with TRBJ2-1; no reliable D call. V was pared by 4 bases and J by 4 bases, with 11 bases between. The germline V gene has CDR1 MDHEN and CDR2 SYDVKM. The CDR3 covers 14 residues. The CDR3 nucleotides read TGTGCCAGCAGTTACTTAGTCGTATACAATGAGCAGTTCTTC. It yields the protein CASSYLVVYNEQFF.

This clonotype was recorded many times. The chain uses TRBV4-1 and TRBJ1-4; D uncertain. CDR3 size: 17 residues. V was clipped by 0 bases and J by 0 bases, with 11 bases between them. The V gene's germline CDR1 is MGHRA and CDR2 YSYEKL. CDR3 protein: CASSQDPGGTTNEKLFF. The CDR3 DNA follows: TGCGCCAGCAGCCAAGATCCCGGAGGGACAACTAATGAAAAACTGTTTTTT.

This clonotype was found many times. This sequence joins TRBV20-1 and TRBJ1-5; D is possibly TRBD1 (6 bases). The V and J ends lost 6 bases and 2 bases respectively, with 17 bases between them. The CDR3 runs to 15 residues. CDR1 DFQATT and CDR2 SNEGSKA come from the germline V gene (reference sequence). The CDR3 region is CSAVIPGAGNQPQHF. The CDR3, as DNA: TGCAGTGCCGTTATTCCAGGGGCAGGCAATCAGCCCCAGCATTTT.

In this sample, this clonotype turned up many times. The rearrangement joins TRBV18 to TRBJ2-3; tentative D call: TRBD2 (6 bases). The germline V and J ends were trimmed by 3 bases and 3 bases, with 10 bases remaining between them. From germline, CDR1 is KGHSH and CDR2 LQKENI. The CDR3 is 14 amino acids. The CDR3 sequence: CASSPRLETDTQYF. The DNA of the CDR3 is TGTGCCAGCTCACCCCGACTAGAAACAGATACGCAGTATTTT.

This clonotype was seen many times. The chain couples TRBV11-2 to TRBJ2-1; the D is unclear. CDR3 size: 14 residues. Deletions cut 1 base from V and 5 bases from J, with 9 bases between. The germline V gene encodes CDR1 SGHAT and CDR2 FQNNGV. The CDR3 region is CASSLGSRNNEQFF. In DNA form, the CDR3 reads TGTGCCAGCAGCTTAGGGTCCCGGAACAATGAGCAGTTCTTC.

This clonotype came up many times. The rearrangement joins TRBV19 to TRBJ1-1; D is ambiguous. CDR3 length equals 14 residues. Germline loops: CDR1 LNHDA, CDR2 SQIVND (reference sequence). Trimming stripped 5 bases from V and 2 bases from J, with 12 bases between. The CDR3 nucleotides are TGTGCCAGTAGTTGGCGGGAGAGAAACACTGAAGCTTTCTTT. This translates into CASSWRERNTEAFF. Variable domain in full (rest from reference TRBV19 and TRBJ1-1): DGGITQSPKYLFRKEGQNVTLSCEQNLNHDAMYWYRQDPGQGLRLIYYSQIVNDFQKGDIAEGYSVSREKKESFPLTVTSAQKNPTAFYLCASSWRERNTEAFFGQGTRLTVV.

This clonotype came up many times. The chain couples TRBV29-1 to TRBJ2-3; D is perhaps TRBD1 or TRBD2 (5 bases each). Trimming shortened V by 5 bases and J by 0 bases, and 12 bases separated the two germline ends. The germline V gene encodes CDR1 SQVTM and CDR2 ANQGSEA. This CDR3 region has 14 residues. CDR3 DNA: TGCAGCGTTTTAGGGACCACTAGCACAGATACGCAGTATTTT. Amino acids: CSVLGTTSTDTQYF.

This clonotype appeared many times. The chain combines TRBV7-3 with TRBJ2-5, with a weak D call TRBD1 (5 bases). The CDR3 sequence is 15 residues long. Germline lookup yields CDR1 SGHTA and CDR2 FQGTGA. V was pared by 5 bases and J by 3 bases, with 16 bases between. DNA of the CDR3: TGTGCCAGCAGCCCCAACCCAGGGAATAAAGAGACCCAGTACTTC. Its protein product is CASSPNPGNKETQYF.

This chain links TRBV20-1 with TRBJ2-5, with 9 nucleotides matching TRBD1. The CDR3 extends over 15 amino acids. Germline loops: CDR1 DFQATT, CDR2 SNEGSKA (reference sequence). V dropped 8 bases and J dropped 3; count of bases not matched to a gene: 13. The CDR3 coding sequence is TGCAGTACTCTCGAGGAAGGGACAGGGAAAGAGACCCAGTACTTC. Protein sequence: CSTLEEGTGKETQYF.

In this sample, this clonotype turned up once. A far larger clone is just one base off, so this is likely a read error. J is TRBJ2-5 and V is TRBV28; 8 nucleotides match TRBD2. The CDR3 consists of 18 residues. The germline V gene encodes CDR1 MDHEN and CDR2 SYDVKM. The V gene end was trimmed by 1 base and the J gene end by 11 bases; junction bases not matched to a gene: 21. The CDR3 region has the DNA TGTGCCAGCAGTTTATCTGACGGGAGGGCGGGCTCCTACAATGAGCAGTACTTC. This translates into CASSLSDGRAGSYNEQYF.

This clonotype was picked up many times. The rearrangement joins TRBV28 to TRBJ2-7; D call uncertain. This CDR3 contains 14 residues. V lost 1 base to trimming and J lost 4 bases, with 11 bases between them. The germline CDR1 and CDR2 sequences are MDHEN and SYDVKM. The CDR3, as DNA: TGTGCCAGCAGTTTATCGGGCAGCCAGTACGAGCAGTACTTC. Translated: CASSLSGSQYEQYF.

This clonotype has at least ten counts. J is TRBJ2-3 and V is TRBV6-2 or TRBV6-3; no clear D gene. Germline V gene sequence: CDR1 MNHEY, CDR2 SVGEGT. The CDR3 consists of 15 residues. V lost 6 bases and J 5 bases, leaving 18 bases between the germline ends. The DNA of the CDR3 is TGTGCCAGCAGCCCAACTTCTAGGGTAGGAGATACGCAGTATTTT. Translated: CASSPTSRVGDTQYF.

The table lists this clonotype with many counts. The gene calls are TRBV7-2 and TRBJ2-4; tentatively, D is TRBD2 (6 bases). There are 14 residues in the CDR3. Looked up from germline, CDR1 is SGHTA and CDR2 is FQGNSA. Trimming left V 10 bases short and J 0 bases short, with 13 bases between. This CDR3 reads CATGGVGAKNIQYF. The CDR3 coding sequence is TGTGCCACCGGGGGTGTGGGAGCCAAAAACATTCAGTACTTC.

Many counts were recorded for this clonotype. The chain couples TRBV6-1 to TRBJ2-3; weak D call: TRBD1 (5 bases). This CDR3 is 14 amino acids long. Trimming left V 8 bases short and J 2 bases short, with 14 bases between. Looked up from germline, CDR1 is MNHNS and CDR2 is SASEGT. This CDR3 is CASRLGQPTDTQYF. CDR3 coding DNA: TGTGCCAGCCGGCTGGGGCAGCCCACAGATACGCAGTATTTT.

This clonotype was observed many times. CDR3 DNA: TGTGCCAGTGCTATCAGGGGACTGAGCACAGATACGCAGTATTTT. It encodes CASAIRGLSTDTQYF. The rearrangement uses TRBV28 and TRBJ2-3; either TRBD1 or TRBD2 may supply D (6 bases each). V was cut by 9 bases and J by 0 bases, with 16 bases left in between. The germline V gene encodes CDR1 MDHEN and CDR2 SYDVKM. The CDR3 length is 15 residues.

This clonotype was recorded at least ten times. The rearrangement joins TRBV7-2 to TRBJ2-3, with 8 bases matching TRBD2. V lost 5 bases, J lost 6 bases, and 10 bases stayed unmatched. This CDR3 contains 15 residues. Germline assignment: CDR1 SGHTA and CDR2 FQGNSA. Written as DNA, the CDR3 is TGTGCCAGCAGCCGGGGGGGCGGGAGTACGGATACGCAGTATTTT. It translates to CASSRGGGSTDTQYF.

This clonotype has ten or more counts. This chain joins TRBV4-1 and TRBJ2-7; 10 bases line up with TRBD1. The CDR3 runs to 15 residues. Germline V CDR1 and CDR2: MGHRA, YSYEKL. V was clipped by 3 bases and J by 5 bases; unmatched bases: 7. The CDR3 DNA follows: TGCGCCAGCAGCCACCCTGGACAGGGGGTCCACGAGCAGTACTTC. Encoded protein: CASSHPGQGVHEQYF.

This clonotype was counted ten times or more. This rearrangement joins TRBV5-1 to TRBJ1-2, with D tentatively TRBD1 (6 bases). The length of the CDR3 is 14 residues. CDR1 SGHRS and CDR2 YFSETQ come from the germline V gene. Trimming stripped 4 bases from V and 4 bases from J, with 14 bases between. CDR3: CASSLTTGFYGYTF. CDR3 DNA: TGCGCCAGCAGCCTTACCACAGGGTTCTATGGCTACACCTTC.

Comments on this clonotype: This likely reflects a read error, since a far larger clone is one base away. The rearrangement uses TRBV20-1 and TRBJ2-7; 9 bases are shared with TRBD2. The CDR3 consists of 14 residues. V was pared by 6 bases and J by 7 bases, with 13 bases of the junction left unmatched. CDR1 is DFQATT, CDR2 SNEGSKA, per germline (reference sequence). This CDR3 is CSAPREGRLDEQYF. CDR3 sequence (DNA): TGCAGTGCACCGCGGGAGGGCCGTCTCGATGAGCAGTACTTC.

This clonotype came up many times. The CDR3 is CSATAGTRVYNEQFF. Here the CDR3 DNA reads TGCAGTGCTACAGCCGGGACTAGAGTCTACAATGAGCAGTTCTTC. The chain combines TRBV20-1 with TRBJ2-1, with 8 bases aligning to TRBD2. Germline values: CDR1 DFQATT, CDR2 SNEGSKA (reference sequence). CDR3 size: 15 residues. Germline trimming cut 4 bases from V and 3 bases from J; bases unmatched to any gene: 8.

In regard to this clonotype: A read error is likely here: a far larger clone is one base away. The gene calls are TRBV6-1 and TRBJ2-7, with a tentative D call TRBD2 (6 bases). This CDR3 is built from 13 residues. The V gene lost 4 bases and the J gene lost 2 bases, with 9 bases spanning the gap. Germline V gene lookup returns CDR1 MNHNS and CDR2 SASEGT. As DNA, the CDR3 is TGTGCCAGCAGTGCCGGGACTGCCTACGAGCAGTACTTC. Residues: CASSAGTAYEQYF.

The V and J genes are TRBV12-3 or TRBV12-4 and TRBJ2-5; a possible D gene is TRBD1 (6 bases). Trimming left V 2 bases short and J 7 bases short, with 17 bases between. The CDR3 length is 15 residues. CDR3 sequence reads: CASSLQWTVVWTQYF. CDR3 nucleotides: TGTGCCAGCAGTTTACAGTGGACAGTTGTATGGACCCAGTACTTC.

There are many counts of this clonotype. The chain joins TRBV28 to TRBJ1-2, with D possibly matching TRBD1 (5 bases). CDR1 and CDR2 from the germline V gene are MDHEN and SYDVKM. Trimming removed 5 bases at V and 5 bases at J, with 9 bases between. The CDR3 consists of 12 residues. The CDR3 here is CASSPGEYGYTF. CDR3 nucleotide sequence: TGTGCCAGCAGTCCGGGGGAGTATGGCTACACCTTC.